This entry describes one TCR beta chain. Original processing notes: By means of reference gene primer amplification, nucleated cell counts were estimated. Generated by immunoSEQ multiplex PCR, the TCRdb table keeps only in-frame clones and is missing some. V and J calls and clone size are copied from that table; D and trimming were computed from the DNA. The table lists 200,000 to 250,000 clones, approximately 80% of them singletons. The CDR3 totals 13 residues. The germline gives CDR1 KGHSY, CDR2 FQNENV. Trimming left V 3 bases short and J 1 base short, with 6 bases between. The source of the sample is a study of blood T cell repertoires in COVID-19. Across the study: Samples of COVID-19 (acute and convalescent) were obtained from the United States, Italy and Spain. The cDNA or gDNA used as material had been derived from T cells, B-cell-depleted T cells, or PBMCs.

V gene TRBV16 combines with J gene TRBJ1-1; possibly TRBD1 for D (6 bases). The sequence came from a man in his sixties who had recovered from COVID-19. The sequencing input was PBMCs or T cells enriched from blood (not recorded which). The CDR3 DNA follows: TGTGCCAGCAGCCAGGACAGGAACACTGAAGCTTTCTTT. Translation gives CASSQDRNTEAFF.